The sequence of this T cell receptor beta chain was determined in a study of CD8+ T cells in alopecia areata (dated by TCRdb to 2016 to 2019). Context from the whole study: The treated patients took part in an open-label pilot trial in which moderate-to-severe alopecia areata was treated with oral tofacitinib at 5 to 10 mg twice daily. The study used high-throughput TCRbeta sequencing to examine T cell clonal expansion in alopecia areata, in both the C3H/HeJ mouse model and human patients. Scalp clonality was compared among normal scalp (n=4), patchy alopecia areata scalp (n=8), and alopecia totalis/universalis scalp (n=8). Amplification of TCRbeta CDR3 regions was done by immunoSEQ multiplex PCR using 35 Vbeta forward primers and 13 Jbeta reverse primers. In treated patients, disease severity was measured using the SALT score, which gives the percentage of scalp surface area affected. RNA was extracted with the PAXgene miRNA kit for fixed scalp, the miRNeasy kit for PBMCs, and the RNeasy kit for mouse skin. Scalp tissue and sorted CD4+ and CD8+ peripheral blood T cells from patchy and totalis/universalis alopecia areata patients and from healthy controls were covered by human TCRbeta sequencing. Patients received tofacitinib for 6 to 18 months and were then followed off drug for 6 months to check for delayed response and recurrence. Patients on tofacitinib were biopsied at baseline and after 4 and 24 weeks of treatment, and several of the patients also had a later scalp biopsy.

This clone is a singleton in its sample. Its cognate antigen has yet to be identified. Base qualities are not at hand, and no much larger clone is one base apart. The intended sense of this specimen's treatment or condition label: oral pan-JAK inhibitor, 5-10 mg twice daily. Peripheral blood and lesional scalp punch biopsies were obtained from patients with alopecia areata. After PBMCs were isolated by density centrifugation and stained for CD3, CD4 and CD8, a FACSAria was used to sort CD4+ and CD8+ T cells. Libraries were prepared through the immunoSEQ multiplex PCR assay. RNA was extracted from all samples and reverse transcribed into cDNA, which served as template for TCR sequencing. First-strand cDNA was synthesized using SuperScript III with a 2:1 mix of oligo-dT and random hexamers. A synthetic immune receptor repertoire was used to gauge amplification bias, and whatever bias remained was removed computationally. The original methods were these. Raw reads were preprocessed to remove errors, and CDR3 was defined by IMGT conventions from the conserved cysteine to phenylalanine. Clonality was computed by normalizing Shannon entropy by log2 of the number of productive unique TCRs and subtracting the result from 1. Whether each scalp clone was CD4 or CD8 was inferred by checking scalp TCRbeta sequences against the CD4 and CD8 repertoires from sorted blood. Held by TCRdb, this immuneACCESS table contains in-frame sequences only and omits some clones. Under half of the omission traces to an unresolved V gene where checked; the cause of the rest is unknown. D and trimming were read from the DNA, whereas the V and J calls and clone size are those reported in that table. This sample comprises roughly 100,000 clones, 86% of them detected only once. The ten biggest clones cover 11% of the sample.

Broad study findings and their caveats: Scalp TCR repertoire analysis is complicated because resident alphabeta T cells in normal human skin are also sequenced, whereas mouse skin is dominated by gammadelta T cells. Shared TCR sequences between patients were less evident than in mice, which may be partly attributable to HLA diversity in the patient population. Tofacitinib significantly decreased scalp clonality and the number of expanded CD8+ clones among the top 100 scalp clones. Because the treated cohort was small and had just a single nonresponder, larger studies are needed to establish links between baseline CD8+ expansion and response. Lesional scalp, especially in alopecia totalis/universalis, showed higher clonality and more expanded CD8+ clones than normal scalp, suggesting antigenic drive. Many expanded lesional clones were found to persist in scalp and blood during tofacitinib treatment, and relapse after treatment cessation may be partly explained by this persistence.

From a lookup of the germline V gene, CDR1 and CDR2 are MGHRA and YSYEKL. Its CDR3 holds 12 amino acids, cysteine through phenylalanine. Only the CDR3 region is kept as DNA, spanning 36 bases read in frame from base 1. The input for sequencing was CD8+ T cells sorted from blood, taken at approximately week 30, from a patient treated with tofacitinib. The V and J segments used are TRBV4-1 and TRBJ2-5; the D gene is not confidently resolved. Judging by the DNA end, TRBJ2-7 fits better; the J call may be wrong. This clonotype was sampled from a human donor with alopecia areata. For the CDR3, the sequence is CASSQPSYEQYF. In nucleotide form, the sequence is TGCGCCAGCAGCCAGCCGTCCTACGAGCAGTACTTC.